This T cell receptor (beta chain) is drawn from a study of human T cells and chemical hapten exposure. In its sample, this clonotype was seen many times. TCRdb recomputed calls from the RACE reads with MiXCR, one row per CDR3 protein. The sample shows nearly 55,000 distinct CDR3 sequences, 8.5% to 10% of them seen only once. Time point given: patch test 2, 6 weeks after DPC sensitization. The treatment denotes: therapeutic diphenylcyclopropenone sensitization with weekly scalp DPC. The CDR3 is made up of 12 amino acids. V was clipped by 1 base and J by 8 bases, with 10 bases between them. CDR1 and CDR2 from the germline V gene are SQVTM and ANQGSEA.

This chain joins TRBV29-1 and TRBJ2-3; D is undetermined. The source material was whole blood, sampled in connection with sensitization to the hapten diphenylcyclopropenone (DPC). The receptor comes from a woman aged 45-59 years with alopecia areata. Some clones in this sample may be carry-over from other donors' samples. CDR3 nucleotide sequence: TGCAGCGTTGAAGGGGTCACGGGTACGCAGTATTTT. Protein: CSVEGVTGTQYF.